This is a list of T cell receptor beta chains from one sample in a study of T cell repertoires in cytomegalovirus infection. TCRdb re-analysed the reads in MiXCR, keeping a single row per CDR3 protein. The repertoire holds around 360,000 distinct CDR3 sequences, with about a third as singletons. These TCRs' antigens remain unknown. The sequencing used cultured PBMCs, collected from culture after CMV antigen stimulation. These receptors all come from a human donor in good health (CMV status not recorded). Some clones in this sample may be carry-over from other donors' samples. Each CDR3 is given with its conserved first and last residue. Fields, in order: clone size, D gene, V gene, J gene, CDR3 DNA, CDR3 protein. The D gene is left open where the match is weak. Size values are once, few and many counts, or a class for expanded clones, and some rows have none.

>-|-|TRBV29-1|TRBJ2-7
TGCAGCGTTGAAACTAGCATTCGGAGCGAGCAGTACTTC
CSVETSIRSEQYF
>-|-|TRBV24-1|TRBJ1-2
TGTGCCACCCAGCGATGGGCAGGGCCGGACGACTATGGCTACACCTTC
CATQRWAGPDDYGYTF
>-|-|TRBV6-8|TRBJ2-6
TGTGCCAGCAGAAGAGCATCCACCCGCTCTGGGGCCAACGTCCTGACTTTC
CASRRASTRSGANVLTF
>few|TRBD2|TRBV7-2|TRBJ2-2
TGTGCCAGCAGCTCACCGGCTAGCGGGAGAAACACCGGGGAGCTGTTTTTT
CASSSPASGRNTGELFF
>few|-|TRBV20-1|TRBJ1-2
TGCAGTGCCTTGGACAGCCGGGCAGGCTACACCTTC
CSALDSRAGYTF
>-|-|TRBV20-1|TRBJ2-7
TGCAGTGCTAGAGGCACGGTGGACTACGAGCAGTACTTC
CSARGTVDYEQYF
>few|-|TRBV5-1|TRBJ1-4
TGCGCCAGCAGCTTTGCGGGATATGAAAAACTGTTTTTT
CASSFAGYEKLFF
>-|-|TRBV10-2|TRBJ1-6
TGCGCCAGCAGTGATCCGCAAACGAGCTATAATTCACCCCTCCACTTT
CASSDPQTSYNSPLHF
>few|TRBD2|TRBV28|TRBJ2-5
TGTGCCAGCAGTCAACTAGCGGGAGGCGGGGAGACCCAGTACTTC
CASSQLAGGGETQYF
>-|-|TRBV7-2|TRBJ2-1
TGTGCCAGCAGCTTAGAGGGACAAACCTACAATGAGCAGTTCTTC
CASSLEGQTYNEQFF
>few|-|TRBV4-3|TRBJ2-4
TGCGCCAGCAGCCAAGATGGGAGAGGAAACATTCAGTACTTC
CASSQDGRGNIQYF
>many|-|TRBV28|TRBJ2-1
TGTGCCAGCACCTCTGAGGACAGTCAGTCCTACAATGAGCAGTTCTTC
CASTSEDSQSYNEQFF
>-|TRBD2|TRBV5-4|TRBJ2-1
TGTGCCAGCAGCTTCACTAGCGGGAGTAGGAATGAGCAGTTCTTC
CASSFTSGSRNEQFF
>-|TRBD1|TRBV29-1|TRBJ1-1
TGCAGCGAGACAGGGGTCAGCATGAACACTGAAGCTTTCTTT
CSETGVSMNTEAFF
>few|TRBD1|TRBV2|TRBJ2-2
TGTGCCACCTTACAGGGGACGAACACCGGGGAGCTGTTTTTT
CATLQGTNTGELFF
>few|TRBD2|TRBV3-1|TRBJ2-7
TGTGCCAGCAGCCCAGAGCGGGATGGAACCTACGAGCAGTACTTC
CASSPERDGTYEQYF
>-|TRBD1|TRBV18|TRBJ2-1
TGTGCCAGCTCAGCCGGACAGGGGGCCTACAATGAGCAGTTCTTC
CASSAGQGAYNEQFF
>-|-|TRBV6-5|TRBJ1-3
TGTGCCAGCAGTTACGCCTATAACTCTGGAAACACCATATATTTT
CASSYAYNSGNTIYF
>-|-|TRBV7-2|TRBJ1-4
TGTGCCAGCGGTGGGCGAGCTAATGAAAAACTGTTTTTT
CASGGRANEKLFF
>few|TRBD2|TRBV12-3/TRBV12-4|TRBJ2-1
TGTGCCAGCAGTTGGACTAGCGATGAGCAGTTCTTC
CASSWTSDEQFF
>few|-|TRBV11-2|TRBJ2-2
TGTGCCAGCAGCTTAGGTCTTCGGGGGAATGACGGGGAGCTGTTTTTT
CASSLGLRGNDGELFF
>-|-|TRBV19|TRBJ2-4
TGTGCCAGTAGTCCTCGGGGCATAGCCAAAAACATTCAGTACTTC
CASSPRGIAKNIQYF
>-|-|TRBV12-3/TRBV12-4|TRBJ2-2
TGTGCCAGCAGTTTATACCAGGGCGGGACCGGGGAGCTGTTTTTT
CASSLYQGGTGELFF
>-|-|TRBV20-1|TRBJ2-1
TGCAGTGCCCCCGTGTCCTACAATGAGCAGTTCTTC
CSAPVSYNEQFF
>few|TRBD1|TRBV7-9|TRBJ1-1
TGTGCCAGCAACCGACAGGGATTGCACACTGAAGCTTTCTTT
CASNRQGLHTEAFF
>few|-|TRBV11-3|TRBJ1-1
TGTGCCAGCAGCCTCCTCCGGGAAGCGAACACTGAAGCTTTCTTT
CASSLLREANTEAFF
>many|-|TRBV7-8|TRBJ2-7
TGTGCCAGCAGCTTAGCTGACGAGCAGTACTTC
CASSLADEQYF
>-|-|TRBV4-1|TRBJ1-1
TGCGCCAGCAGCCAAATGACGGGGTCCCGCATGAACACTGAAGCTTTCTTT
CASSQMTGSRMNTEAFF
>many|-|TRBV6-1|TRBJ1-2
TGTGCCAGCACCCTAGGGACATCGGACTATGGCTACACCTTC
CASTLGTSDYGYTF
>-|-|TRBV9|TRBJ2-3
TGTGCCAGCACGCCCCCTCGGGGAACAGATACGCAGTATTTT
CASTPPRGTDTQYF
>few|-|TRBV29-1|TRBJ1-5
TGCAGCGTTGTCTGGCAGGATAGCAATCAGCCCCAGCATTTT
CSVVWQDSNQPQHF
>-|TRBD2|TRBV18|TRBJ2-7
TGTGCCAGCTCACCGTTAGCGGGAGGACCCTCCGACGAGCAGTACTTC
CASSPLAGGPSDEQYF
>few|TRBD2|TRBV10-3|TRBJ2-3
TGTGCCATCAGGACAGCGGGAGGGCTGGGAGATACGCAGTATTTT
CAIRTAGGLGDTQYF
>few|-|TRBV18|TRBJ1-5
TGTGCCAGCTCACCAGGGGGGATCGATCAGCCCCAGCATTTT
CASSPGGIDQPQHF
>-|TRBD1|TRBV15|TRBJ2-7
TGTGCCACCAGCAGAGAGCTGGGACAGAGCTACGAGCAGTACTTC
CATSRELGQSYEQYF
>few|-|TRBV5-4|TRBJ2-5
TGTGCCAGCAGCTTCGGACCGGGAGAAGAGACCCAGTACTTC
CASSFGPGEETQYF
>-|-|TRBV7-6|TRBJ2-3
TGTGCCAGCAGCTTATGGCGGGAACTCACAGATACGCAGTATTTT
CASSLWRELTDTQYF
>few|-|TRBV13|TRBJ2-3
TGTGCCAGCAAAAGGCAGGATACGCAGTATTTT
CASKRQDTQYF
>few|-|TRBV19|TRBJ2-7
TGTGCCAGTAGTAGGGAAACCAACTACGAGCAGTACTTC
CASSRETNYEQYF
>-|-|TRBV27|TRBJ1-4
TGTGCCAGCAGTTTAGATCTTGGGGGCGAAAAACTGTTTTTT
CASSLDLGGEKLFF
>-|-|TRBV5-4|TRBJ2-1
TGTGCCAGCTCCCCACCGGCGGGGTCATGGAATGAGCAGTTCTTC
CASSPPAGSWNEQFF
>once|-|TRBV5-3|TRBJ2-2
TGTGCCAGCAGCTTGGCCAACTCCGGGGAGCTGTTTTTT
CASSLANSGELFF